This T cell receptor (beta chain) originates from a study of blood T cell repertoires in COVID-19. Study-level background: Donors in the United States, Italy and Spain gave samples during acute or convalescent COVID-19.

This clone has only a few counts. Produced via immunoSEQ multiplex PCR; TCRdb's table is partial and in-frame only. The data hold about 220,000 clones, with 80% observed a single time. This CDR3 spans 12 amino acids. The chain combines TRBV12-2 with TRBJ1-1; no DNA check was done on the table's D call, TRBD1. TRBV12-2 represents a pseudogene. This clonotype was obtained from a human donor in a cohort sampled during active COVID-19. Source material: peripheral blood. CDR3 sequence reads: CASSMGDREAFF. In DNA, the CDR3 is TGTGCAAGTTCCATGGGAGACAGGGAAGCTTTCTTT.